This is a list of T cell receptor beta chains from one sample in a study of vaccination effects on CD4 cells after COVID-19. Produced via immunoSEQ multiplex PCR; TCRdb's table is partial and in-frame only. Of around 22,000 clones listed, roughly 73% are singletons. Their specific antigens are unknown. The sample was CD4+ T cells from PBMCs cultured with HCoV-229E spike peptides, taken before COVID-19 vaccination. The receptors come from a human donor who received a COVID-19 vaccine. Each CDR3 is given with its conserved first and last residue. The D gene is left open where the match is weak. Rows give clone size only sometimes, using once, few, many, or a class for an expanded clone.

D gene: TRBD2; J gene: TRBJ2-2; V gene: TRBV5-1; clone size: .; CDR3 protein: CASFLAGSGELFF; CDR3 DNA: TGCGCCAGCTTTCTAGCGGGCTCCGGGGAGCTGTTTTTT
D gene: .; J gene: TRBJ2-5; V gene: TRBV5-1; clone size: .; CDR3 protein: CASSLASVRETQYF; CDR3 DNA: TGCGCCAGCAGCCTGGCTAGCGTCAGGGAGACCCAGTACTTC
D gene: .; J gene: TRBJ1-5; V gene: TRBV7-9; clone size: .; CDR3 protein: CASSLGYRGRNQPQHF; CDR3 DNA: TGTGCCAGCAGCTTAGGCTACCGCGGGCGCAATCAGCCCCAGCATTTT
D gene: .; J gene: TRBJ1-5; V gene: TRBV5-1; clone size: .; CDR3 protein: CASSLDIDQPQHF; CDR3 DNA: TGCGCCAGCAGCTTGGACATCGATCAGCCCCAGCATTTT
D gene: TRBD2; J gene: TRBJ2-7; V gene: TRBV11-2; clone size: .; CDR3 protein: CASSPTSGGSYEQYF; CDR3 DNA: TGTGCCAGCAGCCCGACTAGCGGGGGTTCCTACGAGCAGTACTTC
D gene: TRBD2; J gene: TRBJ2-5; V gene: TRBV10-1; clone size: .; CDR3 protein: CARTSGRASIGETQYF; CDR3 DNA: TGCGCCAGGACTAGCGGGAGGGCCAGTATCGGAGAGACCCAGTACTTC
D gene: TRBD2; J gene: TRBJ2-3; V gene: TRBV7-2; clone size: .; CDR3 protein: CASSPSGGTDTQYF; CDR3 DNA: TGTGCCAGCAGCCCAAGCGGGGGCACAGATACGCAGTATTTT
D gene: .; J gene: TRBJ1-5; V gene: TRBV4-2; clone size: .; CDR3 protein: CASSQTDGNSNQPQHF; CDR3 DNA: TGTGCCAGCAGCCAAACTGACGGGAATAGCAATCAGCCCCAGCATTTT
D gene: .; J gene: TRBJ1-2; V gene: TRBV3-1/TRBV3-2; clone size: .; CDR3 protein: CASSQDGFGRGYTF; CDR3 DNA: TGTGCCAGCAGCCAAGACGGGTTTGGACGTGGCTACACCTTC
D gene: .; J gene: TRBJ2-1; V gene: TRBV5-1; clone size: .; CDR3 protein: CASSLGSSSYNEQFF; CDR3 DNA: TGCGCCAGCAGCTTGGGCAGCAGCTCCTACAATGAGCAGTTCTTC
D gene: TRBD2; J gene: TRBJ2-3; V gene: TRBV19; clone size: .; CDR3 protein: CASSKSGADTQYF; CDR3 DNA: TGTGCCAGTAGTAAAAGCGGGGCCGATACGCAGTATTTT
D gene: .; J gene: TRBJ1-2; V gene: TRBV19; clone size: .; CDR3 protein: CASSLRENYGYTF; CDR3 DNA: TGTGCCAGTAGTCTCAGGGAGAATTATGGCTACACCTTC
D gene: .; J gene: TRBJ2-7; V gene: TRBV6-5; clone size: .; CDR3 protein: CASSWDVDSYEQYF; CDR3 DNA: TGTGCCAGCAGTTGGGACGTCGACTCCTACGAGCAGTACTTC
D gene: .; J gene: TRBJ2-7; V gene: TRBV5-8; clone size: .; CDR3 protein: CASNRPSAYEQYF; CDR3 DNA: TGTGCCAGCAACCGGCCTTCTGCCTACGAGCAGTACTTC
D gene: .; J gene: TRBJ1-6; V gene: TRBV9; clone size: .; CDR3 protein: CASSAGYSTPLHF; CDR3 DNA: TGTGCCAGCAGCGCCGGCTATTCAACACCCCTCCACTTT
D gene: TRBD1; J gene: TRBJ1-5; V gene: TRBV10-1; clone size: .; CDR3 protein: CASINPGQGIFNQPQHF; CDR3 DNA: TGCGCCAGCATAAATCCGGGACAGGGGATCTTCAATCAGCCCCAGCATTTT
D gene: TRBD2; J gene: TRBJ2-3; V gene: TRBV6-4; clone size: .; CDR3 protein: CASSSWGGDTQYF; CDR3 DNA: TGTGCCAGCAGTTCTTGGGGGGGAGATACGCAGTATTTT
D gene: TRBD1; J gene: TRBJ2-7; V gene: TRBV10-3; clone size: .; CDR3 protein: CAISVRQGAFEQYF; CDR3 DNA: TGTGCCATCAGTGTTAGGCAGGGGGCCTTCGAGCAGTACTTC
D gene: TRBD2; J gene: TRBJ2-1; V gene: TRBV3-1/TRBV3-2; clone size: .; CDR3 protein: CASSQDRPLAGGPNYNEQFF; CDR3 DNA: TGTGCCAGCAGCCAAGATCGTCCGCTAGCGGGAGGGCCTAACTACAATGAGCAGTTCTTC
D gene: TRBD2; J gene: TRBJ2-1; V gene: TRBV18; clone size: .; CDR3 protein: CASSPQTSGTILNSYNEQFF; CDR3 DNA: TGTGCCAGCTCACCACAGACTAGCGGGACGATTTTGAACTCCTACAATGAGCAGTTCTTC
D gene: TRBD1; J gene: TRBJ1-5; V gene: TRBV19; clone size: .; CDR3 protein: CASSGTGGLGNQPQHF; CDR3 DNA: TGTGCCAGTAGCGGGACAGGGGGCCTCGGCAATCAGCCCCAGCATTTT
D gene: TRBD1; J gene: TRBJ2-3; V gene: TRBV5-1; clone size: .; CDR3 protein: CASSGRTGGKSTDTQYF; CDR3 DNA: TGCGCCAGCAGCGGGAGGACAGGGGGGAAAAGCACAGATACGCAGTATTTT
D gene: TRBD1; J gene: TRBJ2-7; V gene: TRBV18; clone size: .; CDR3 protein: CASSPGQVSYEQYF; CDR3 DNA: TGTGCCAGCTCGCCGGGACAGGTTTCCTACGAGCAGTACTTC
D gene: TRBD1; J gene: TRBJ2-2; V gene: TRBV13; clone size: .; CDR3 protein: CASSDREWNTGELFF; CDR3 DNA: TGTGCCAGCAGTGACAGGGAATGGAACACCGGGGAGCTGTTTTTT
D gene: .; J gene: TRBJ2-1; V gene: TRBV18; clone size: once; CDR3 protein: CASSPQPGDNEQFF; CDR3 DNA: TGTGCCAGCTCACCACAGCCGGGCGACAATGAGCAGTTCTTC
D gene: TRBD1; J gene: TRBJ1-2; V gene: TRBV11-2; clone size: .; CDR3 protein: CASSPLSPGQGAQYGYTF; CDR3 DNA: TGTGCCAGCAGCCCCTTGTCCCCGGGACAGGGGGCGCAGTATGGCTACACCTTC
D gene: .; J gene: TRBJ1-1; V gene: TRBV5-1; clone size: .; CDR3 protein: CASAEGGFMNTEAFF; CDR3 DNA: TGCGCCAGCGCTGAAGGGGGGTTCATGAACACTGAAGCTTTCTTT
D gene: TRBD1; J gene: TRBJ2-2; V gene: TRBV24-1; clone size: .; CDR3 protein: CATSDPGQGRAGELFF; CDR3 DNA: TGTGCCACCAGTGATCCCGGACAGGGTCGCGCCGGGGAGCTGTTTTTT
D gene: TRBD1; J gene: TRBJ2-3; V gene: TRBV19; clone size: once; CDR3 protein: CASSIRTGGQDTQYF; CDR3 DNA: TGTGCCAGTAGTATAAGGACAGGGGGACAAGATACGCAGTATTTT
D gene: .; J gene: TRBJ2-7; V gene: TRBV9; clone size: once; CDR3 protein: CASSVQGEFVRQYF; CDR3 DNA: TGTGCCAGCAGCGTGCAGGGTGAATTTGTACGGCAGTACTTC
D gene: TRBD1; J gene: TRBJ2-5; V gene: TRBV5-1; clone size: .; CDR3 protein: CASSLPGQGQETQYF; CDR3 DNA: TGCGCCAGCAGCCTTCCGGGACAGGGGCAAGAGACCCAGTACTTC
D gene: .; J gene: TRBJ1-1; V gene: TRBV6-1; clone size: .; CDR3 protein: CASSEDRMNTEAFF; CDR3 DNA: TGTGCCAGCAGTGAAGACCGCATGAACACTGAAGCTTTCTTT
D gene: TRBD2; J gene: TRBJ2-1; V gene: TRBV2; clone size: .; CDR3 protein: CASSEVRLAVYNEQFF; CDR3 DNA: TGTGCCAGCAGTGAAGTTCGACTAGCGGTCTACAATGAGCAGTTCTTC
D gene: TRBD2; J gene: TRBJ2-3; V gene: TRBV19; clone size: .; CDR3 protein: CASSVTSGSLTDTQYF; CDR3 DNA: TGTGCCAGTAGTGTCACTAGCGGGAGTCTCACAGATACGCAGTATTTT
D gene: .; J gene: TRBJ1-5; V gene: TRBV12-3/TRBV12-4; clone size: .; CDR3 protein: CASSANVQPQHF; CDR3 DNA: TGTGCCAGCAGCGCAAACGTTCAGCCCCAGCATTTT
D gene: .; J gene: TRBJ1-4; V gene: TRBV5-1; clone size: .; CDR3 protein: CASSLRPQEKLFF; CDR3 DNA: TGCGCCAGCAGCTTGAGGCCGCAAGAAAAACTGTTTTTT
D gene: .; J gene: TRBJ2-7; V gene: TRBV2; clone size: .; CDR3 protein: CASRGPSGSYEQYF; CDR3 DNA: TGTGCCAGCAGGGGCCCGTCGGGCTCCTACGAGCAGTACTTC
D gene: TRBD2; J gene: TRBJ2-2; V gene: TRBV19; clone size: .; CDR3 protein: CASSPFGGGADNTGELFF; CDR3 DNA: TGTGCCAGTAGTCCCTTCGGGGGAGGGGCGGATAACACCGGGGAGCTGTTTTTT
D gene: .; J gene: TRBJ2-7; V gene: TRBV14; clone size: .; CDR3 protein: CASSQDLVTYEQYF; CDR3 DNA: TGTGCCAGCAGCCAAGACCTAGTAACCTACGAGCAGTACTTC
D gene: .; J gene: TRBJ2-2; V gene: TRBV28; clone size: .; CDR3 protein: CASSSLGKDTGELFF; CDR3 DNA: TGTGCCAGCAGTTCTCTAGGGAAGGACACCGGGGAGCTGTTTTTT
D gene: .; J gene: TRBJ1-3; V gene: TRBV7-9; clone size: few; CDR3 protein: CASSLLILPGNTIYF; CDR3 DNA: TGTGCCAGCAGCTTATTGATCCTCCCTGGAAACACCATATATTTT
D gene: .; J gene: TRBJ2-3; V gene: TRBV6-4; clone size: once; CDR3 protein: CASSDRGSTDTQYF; CDR3 DNA: TGTGCCAGCAGTGACAGGGGGAGCACAGATACGCAGTATTTT
D gene: .; J gene: TRBJ1-2; V gene: TRBV19; clone size: few; CDR3 protein: CALHHNYGYTF; CDR3 DNA: TGTGCCTTACACCATAACTATGGCTACACCTTC
D gene: .; J gene: TRBJ1-2; V gene: TRBV10-3; clone size: .; CDR3 protein: CAISGPGENYGYTF; CDR3 DNA: TGTGCCATCAGTGGACCAGGGGAAAACTATGGCTACACCTTC